The 30 T cell receptor beta chains in this list originate from one sample, sequenced in a study of T-cell memory formation after mild COVID-19. In TCRdb, the 5' RACE reads were re-called with MiXCR into one record per CDR3 protein. Here the sample spans over 70,000 distinct CDR3 sequences, about 13% being singletons. The sequenced sample consisted of PBMCs or a T cell subset sorted from them (not recorded which). The receptor source for this set is an adult woman who had mild COVID-19 (a few samples of this study predate the infection). Cell type and time point are not known.

This chain links TRBV20-1 with TRBJ2-7, with a possible D match to TRBD1 (5 bases). Trimming shortened V by 4 bases and J by 3 bases, and 19 bases separated the two germline ends. This CDR3 is 15 amino acids long. CDR1 is DFQATT, CDR2 SNEGSKA, per germline (reference sequence). The CDR3 DNA is TGCAGTGCTAACGTATGGGGCAGGGTTAACTACGAGCAGTACTTC. Translated: CSANVWGRVNYEQYF.

This chain connects TRBV21-1 to TRBJ1-5; the DNA was not used to check the table's D call, TRBD1. TRBV21-1 is assigned pseudogene status. The CDR3 is made up of 16 amino acids. The CDR3 DNA reads TGTGCCAGCAGCAAAGATGGCAGGGAGAGCAATCAGCCCCAGCATTTT. As protein: CASSKDGRESNQPQHF.

The chain combines TRBV5-1 with TRBJ2-5; 8 nucleotides match TRBD2. In germline, CDR1 is SGHRS, CDR2 YFSETQ. Trimming at V came to 1 base and at J to 5 bases, leaving 4 bases not matched to a gene. The CDR3 runs 14 residues. CDR3 residues: CASSLRGGRETQYF. CDR3 DNA: TGCGCCAGCAGCTTGCGGGGGGGCCGTGAGACCCAGTACTTC.

This clonotype was counted between two and nine times. CDR3: CATSRVNTAQKLFF. The CDR3, as DNA: TGTGCCACCAGCAGAGTCAACACGGCGCAAAAACTGTTTTTT. J is TRBJ1-4 and V is TRBV15; D not resolved. Trimming removed 1 base at V and 9 bases at J, with 12 bases between. The CDR3 loop spans 14 amino acids. Looked up from germline, CDR1 is LNHNV and CDR2 is YYDKDF (reference sequence).

This clonotype has more than one count but fewer than ten. As DNA, the CDR3 is TGCGCCAGCAGACCCTGGGGGGAGAACACTGAAGCTTTCTTT. Its translation: CASRPWGENTEAFF. The chain is built from TRBV5-1 and TRBJ1-1; perhaps TRBD1 as D (5 bases). The CDR3 consists of 14 residues. V was pared by 5 bases and J by 1 base, with 12 bases between. CDR1 SGHRS and CDR2 YFSETQ come from the germline V gene.

This clonotype was seen a handful of times. This chain uses TRBV20-1 with TRBJ2-7; D call uncertain. Trimming pared 3 bases from V and 0 bases from J, leaving 12 bases between. Germline V CDR1 and CDR2: DFQATT, SNEGSKA (reference sequence). The CDR3 is 14 amino acids. As DNA, the CDR3 is TGCAGTGCTAGGTTGGCAGGCATCTCCTACGAGCAGTACTTC. Encoded protein: CSARLAGISYEQYF.

This clonotype was seen a few times. J is TRBJ2-7 and V is TRBV6-1; no reliable D call. Trimming cost V 1 base and J 2 bases, with 6 bases left between them. The germline V gene encodes CDR1 MNHNS and CDR2 SASEGT. The CDR3 totals 13 residues. CDR3 in DNA: TGTGCCAGCAGTGAAGGGGAAGCCTACGAGCAGTACTTC. This gives the protein CASSEGEAYEQYF.

This clonotype was observed a few times. The chain links TRBV9 to TRBJ2-4, with 8 bases fitting TRBD2. Trimming cost V 7 bases and J 6 bases; bases outside gene matches: 9. The CDR3 totals 14 residues. Germline loops: CDR1 SGDLS, CDR2 YYNGEE. In nucleotides, the CDR3 is TGTGCCAGCGGATCGGGAGGGCCCGGAAACATTCAGTACTTC. It specifies CASGSGGPGNIQYF.

This rearrangement joins TRBV6-2 or TRBV6-3 to TRBJ2-7, with 11 positions matching TRBD2. V shed 0 bases and J 1 base; nucleotides not matched to a gene: 2. The CDR3 spans 16 residues. CDR1 and CDR2 from the germline V gene are MNHEY and SVGEGT. As DNA, the CDR3 is TGTGCCAGCAGTTACTCGACTAGCGGGGAGTCCTACGAGCAGTACTTC. It encodes CASSYSTSGESYEQYF.

The V gene is TRBV6-2 or TRBV6-3, the J gene TRBJ2-2; 8 bases fit TRBD1. The V segment lost 4 bases and the J segment 6 bases; nucleotides outside the gene matches: 7. The length of the CDR3 is 15 residues. Germline assignment: CDR1 MNHEY and CDR2 SVGEGT. This CDR3 reads CASSSTGERPGELFF. The CDR3 region has the DNA TGTGCCAGCAGTTCGACAGGGGAGAGGCCCGGGGAGCTGTTTTTT.

This clonotype has a handful of counts. This chain uses TRBV15 with TRBJ2-1, with D unclear. V was cut by 2 bases and J by 4 bases, with 6 bases left in between. The CDR3 is 13 residues long. Germline assignment: CDR1 LNHNV and CDR2 YYDKDF (reference sequence). The CDR3 sequence is CATSRSRYNEQFF. DNA of the CDR3: TGTGCCACCAGCAGATCCAGATACAATGAGCAGTTCTTC.

This clonotype came up many times. The rearrangement links TRBV12-3 or TRBV12-4 to TRBJ1-2; D possibly corresponds to TRBD1 (6 bases). With 6 bases removed from V and 5 bases from J, the gap between germline ends came to 10 bases. The CDR3 consists of 12 residues. The CDR3: CASSPTGYGYTF. The DNA for the CDR3 is TGTGCCAGCAGCCCTACAGGGTATGGCTACACCTTC.

The rearrangement links TRBV9 to TRBJ2-1; D perhaps matches TRBD2 (5 bases). The CDR3 is made up of 13 amino acids. The V gene's germline CDR1 is SGDLS and CDR2 YYNGEE. Trimming removed 4 bases from V and 4 bases from J, with 9 bases in between. In DNA form, the CDR3 reads TGTGCCAGCAGCTCCGGGAAGTACAATGAGCAGTTCTTC. This gives the protein CASSSGKYNEQFF.

The chain joins TRBV4-1 to TRBJ2-7; 7 bases are a match to TRBD1. J was trimmed by 2 bases and V by 6 bases; bases with no gene match: 7. The CDR3 consists of 14 residues. Germline V gives CDR1 MGHRA, CDR2 YSYEKL. The CDR3 loop is CASRPGTDTYEQYF. CDR3 sequence (DNA): TGCGCCAGCAGGCCCGGGACAGATACCTACGAGCAGTACTTC.

The gene calls are TRBV12-3 or TRBV12-4 and TRBJ2-7, with a possible D match to TRBD1 (7 bases). There are 14 residues in the CDR3. The V gene lost 2 bases and the J gene lost 1 base, with 9 bases spanning the gap. CDR3 bases: TGTGCCAGCAGTTTACAGGGGGGATCCTACGAGCAGTACTTC. Its protein is CASSLQGGSYEQYF.

This chain connects TRBV15 to TRBJ2-7; D gene ambiguous. CDR1 and CDR2 (germline): LNHNV, YYDKDF (reference sequence). The CDR3 consists of 14 residues. The V and J ends lost 0 bases and 4 bases respectively, with 10 bases between them. The CDR3 reads CATSRESAQYEQYF. The CDR3 DNA sequence: TGTGCCACCAGCAGAGAATCGGCCCAGTACGAGCAGTACTTC.

This clonotype was observed many times. V is TRBV15 and J is TRBJ2-1; 7 nucleotides align to TRBD1. Germline V CDR1 and CDR2: LNHNV, YYDKDF (reference sequence). This CDR3 is 15 amino acids long. V dropped 6 bases and J dropped 7; count of bases not matched to a gene: 12. CDR3 DNA sequence: TGTGCCACCAGAGGGTCCGGGACAGCCTCAAATGAGCAGTTCTTC. Protein: CATRGSGTASNEQFF. Full variable domain (rest looked up from reference TRBV15 and TRBJ2-1): DAMVIQNPRYQVTQFGKPVTLSCSQTLNHNVMYWYQQKSSQAPKLLFHYYDKDFNNEADTPDNFQSRRPNTSFCFLDIRSPGLGDTAMYLCATRGSGTASNEQFFGPGTRLTVL.

This clonotype was seen a handful of times. The rearrangement joins TRBV20-1 to TRBJ2-5; D is tentatively TRBD1 or TRBD2 (5 bases each). Germline V gene sequence: CDR1 DFQATT, CDR2 SNEGSKA (reference sequence). This CDR3 has 17 residues. V gave up 1 base and J gave up 5 bases, with 23 bases separating them. The CDR3 DNA reads TGCAGTGCTAGAGGCCAGACTACCGGGACCAGTTGGGAGACCCAGTACTTC. As protein: CSARGQTTGTSWETQYF.

This clonotype was found a few times. The genes are TRBV24-1 and TRBJ2-3, with TRBD1 matching over 10 bases. The V gene's germline CDR1 is KGHDR and CDR2 SFDVKD. The junction had 6 bases not matched to a gene; V was cut back by 4 bases and J by 6 bases. The CDR3 covers 15 residues. The CDR3 bases are TGTGCCACCAGTGAACCTGACAGGGGGCGTGATACGCAGTATTTT. Protein product: CATSEPDRGRDTQYF.

Only a few counts were recorded for this clonotype. The V call is TRBV6-5, the J call TRBJ1-4; D might be TRBD1 (5 bases). The CDR3 loop spans 14 amino acids. In germline, CDR1 is MNHEY, CDR2 SVGAGI. V gave up 6 bases and J gave up 8 bases, with 16 bases separating them. The chain's CDR3 is CASSPNERGEKLFF. The CDR3 bases are TGTGCCAGCAGCCCCAACGAAAGGGGCGAAAAACTGTTTTTT.

This clonotype was picked up a small number of times. This rearrangement joins TRBV12-3 or TRBV12-4 to TRBJ2-7, with 8 bases lining up with TRBD1. J was trimmed by 2 bases and V by 5 bases; bases with no gene match: 11. The CDR3 is made up of 16 amino acids. CDR3 amino acids: CASSTTGQGGAYEQYF. The CDR3 DNA sequence: TGTGCCAGCAGTACCACCGGACAGGGTGGAGCCTACGAGCAGTACTTC.

This clonotype was counted many times. This chain uses TRBV24-1 with TRBJ2-2; either TRBD1 or TRBD2 may fit D (5 bases each). Germline V gives CDR1 KGHDR, CDR2 SFDVKD. Trimming cost V 5 bases and J 1 base, with 10 bases left between them. This CDR3 spans 15 amino acids. The CDR3 DNA follows: TGTGCCACCAGTGGACTGGGGGTGAACACCGGGGAGCTGTTTTTT. It yields the protein CATSGLGVNTGELFF.

In this sample, this clonotype turned up many times. V is TRBV24-1 and J is TRBJ2-2; D perhaps matches TRBD1 (6 bases). The CDR3 contains 15 residues. Germline V lookup: CDR1 KGHDR, CDR2 SFDVKD. V lost 7 bases to trimming and J lost 6 bases, with 17 bases between them. CDR3 sequence reads: CATRSPGTFPGELFF. The DNA of the CDR3 is TGTGCCACCAGGAGCCCCGGGACATTCCCCGGGGAGCTGTTTTTT.

This chain uses TRBV11-2 with TRBJ2-3; TRBD2 matches 8 bases. Trimming cost V 5 bases and J 2 bases; bases outside gene matches: 9. The CDR3 extends over 16 amino acids. Germline lookup yields CDR1 SGHAT and CDR2 FQNNGV. CDR3 DNA: TGTGCCAGCAGCCCCTTTAGCGGGGCCACCACAGATACGCAGTATTTT. The encoded protein is CASSPFSGATTDTQYF. The variable domain in full, with the rest retrieved from reference TRBV11-2 and TRBJ2-3, is EAGVAQSPRYKIIEKRQSVAFWCNPISGHATLYWYQQILGQGPKLLIQFQNNGVVDDSQLPKDRFSAERLKGVDSTLKIQPAKLEDSAVYLCASSPFSGATTDTQYFGPGTRLTVL.

This clonotype came up a few times. The CDR3, as DNA: TGCAGCGTTGACGGAACGCCCACAGATACGCAGTATTTT. Amino acid sequence: CSVDGTPTDTQYF. The chain uses TRBV29-1 and TRBJ2-3; no firm D call. Germline V gene data show CDR1 as SQVTM and CDR2 as ANQGSEA. The CDR3 consists of 13 residues. The V gene lost 3 bases and the J gene lost 2 bases, with 9 bases spanning the gap.

The genes are TRBV30 and TRBJ2-1; tentatively, D is TRBD1 or TRBD2 (6 bases each). Between the trimmed V and J ends, which lost 3 bases and 7 bases, there was a span of 13 bases. This CDR3 comprises 13 residues. The germline gives CDR1 GTSNPN, CDR2 SVGIG (reference sequence). The CDR3 sequence: CAWRGQGGNEQFF. In nucleotides, the CDR3 is TGTGCCTGGAGAGGCCAAGGGGGGAATGAGCAGTTCTTC.

J is TRBJ2-7 and V is TRBV5-1; D unclear. The V and J ends lost 1 base and 2 bases respectively, with 7 bases between them. The germline V gene encodes CDR1 SGHRS and CDR2 YFSETQ. The CDR3 has 13 amino acids. The CDR3 coding sequence is TGCGCCAGCAGCTTGAGTTCGCCCTACGAGCAGTACTTC. This encodes CASSLSSPYEQYF.

This clonotype was recorded a few times. CDR3: CASSKNRGRDTQYF. The CDR3 region has the DNA TGTGCCAGCAGCAAAAACAGGGGGCGCGATACGCAGTATTTT. This chain connects TRBV5-5 to TRBJ2-3; the match to TRBD1 covers 9 bases. The CDR3 is 14 residues long. Looked up from germline, CDR1 is SGHKS and CDR2 is YYEKEE (reference sequence). The ends lost 4 bases at V and 6 bases at J; junction bases unmatched: 6.

The genes are TRBV6-6 and TRBJ2-7; D is undetermined. Germline V CDR1 and CDR2: MNHNY, SVGAGI (reference sequence). Between the trimmed V and J ends, which lost 7 bases and 0 bases, there was a span of 13 bases. The CDR3 extends over 14 amino acids. The CDR3 sequence: CASTLDLSSYEQYF. As DNA, the CDR3 is TGTGCCAGCACCTTAGACCTTAGCTCCTACGAGCAGTACTTC.

This clonotype turned up a few times. The gene calls are TRBV5-1 and TRBJ2-1; 11 bases fit TRBD2. The CDR3 contains 19 residues. V shed 0 bases, J shed 2 bases, and the junction held 10 bases outside the gene matches. Looked up from germline, CDR1 is SGHRS and CDR2 is YFSETQ. For the CDR3, the DNA is TGCGCCAGCAGCTTGGGATCGACTAGCGGGGCTTCAGCCTACAATGAGCAGTTCTTC. Translating gives CASSLGSTSGASAYNEQFF.